A single sample gave rise to the 16 T cell receptor beta chains below, sequenced in a study of blood T cell repertoires in COVID-19 (TCRdb year 2020). Receptor libraries were prepared by the immunoSEQ multiplex PCR assay. TCRdb carries this immuneACCESS record with in-frame sequences only. Its versions omit some clonotypes, under half of them owing to an unresolved V gene in the studies checked, with the rest unexplained. The sample includes roughly 310,000 clones, with 90% observed a single time. The top ten hold 2.6% of the sample. The specimen sequenced was PBMCs or T cells enriched from blood (not recorded which). The receptors here all came from a man aged 55 to 70 who had recovered from COVID-19.

The chain carries TRBV4-1 and TRBJ2-7; D perhaps matches TRBD2 (6 bases). The CDR3 covers 16 residues. Per the germline V gene, CDR1 is MGHRA and CDR2 is YSYEKL. Trimming cost V 1 base and J 3 bases, with 16 bases left between them. The DNA of the CDR3 is TGCGCCAGCAGCCAAGTGGGGTACGACGGGAGCTACGAGCAGTACTTC. Translating it yields CASSQVGYDGSYEQYF.

CDR3 nucleotides: TGTGCCAGCAGCCAAGAGGCACAACGCTCAGAGACCCAGTACTTC. Translation gives CASSQEAQRSETQYF. The J gene is TRBJ2-5, the V gene TRBV4-2, with D unclear. This CDR3 is 15 amino acids long. Germline loops: CDR1 LGHNA, CDR2 YNFKEQ. Trimming cost V 0 bases and J 4 bases, with 12 bases left between them.

DNA of the CDR3: TGTGCCAGCAAACAACCCGATAACTATGGCTACACCTTC. It encodes CASKQPDNYGYTF. The gene calls are TRBV6-5 and TRBJ1-2, with D unresolved. The germline V gene encodes CDR1 MNHEY and CDR2 SVGAGI. The V and J ends lost 7 bases and 1 base respectively, with 10 bases between them. CDR3 length equals 13 residues.

The CDR3 sequence is CASSLVKGLSNYEQYF. The CDR3 DNA reads as TGCGCCAGCAGCTTGGTCAAGGGGTTGAGTAACTACGAGCAGTACTTC. This sequence joins TRBV5-1 and TRBJ2-7, with D possibly being TRBD1 (5 bases). CDR1 and CDR2 (germline): SGHRS, YFSETQ. V dropped 0 bases and J dropped 3 bases, with 16 bases sitting between them. The CDR3 covers 16 residues.

The V and J genes are TRBV7-9 and TRBJ2-3; 9 bases line up with TRBD2. CDR1 is SEHNR and CDR2 is FQNEAQ in the germline V gene (reference sequence). This CDR3 contains 16 residues. V trimming: 5 bases; J trimming: 2 bases; junction bases outside the gene matches: 8. The CDR3 nucleotides read TGTGCCAGCAGCAGTGATAGCGGGAGTACCACAGATACGCAGTATTTT. This encodes CASSSDSGSTTDTQYF. The entire variable domain, with the rest obtained from reference TRBV7-9 and TRBJ2-3, is as follows: DTGVSQNPRHKITKRGQNVTFRCDPISEHNRLYWYRQTLGQGPEFLTYFQNEAQLEKSRLLSDRFSAERPKGSFSTLEIQRTEQGDSAMYLCASSSDSGSTTDTQYFGPGTRLTVL.

The V gene is TRBV11-3, the J gene TRBJ2-7, with TRBD2 as a possible D gene (7 bases). In germline, CDR1 is SGHNT, CDR2 YENEEA. The CDR3 totals 15 residues. Trimming left V 1 base short and J 6 bases short, with 16 bases between. This CDR3 reads CASSLASGGTGEQYF. CDR3 DNA sequence: TGTGCCAGCAGCTTAGCCTCGGGGGGCACTGGCGAGCAGTACTTC.

Regarding this clone: The sample has other DNA sequences that encode this CDR3 too. This chain connects TRBV11-1 to TRBJ2-7, with D maybe TRBD2 (6 bases). CDR3 length: 14 residues. V was cut by 3 bases and J by 0 bases, with 9 bases left in between. In germline, CDR1 is SGHAT, CDR2 FQDESV (reference sequence). In nucleotides, the CDR3 is TGTGCCAGCAGCTTTGGCGGGGACTCCTACGAGCAGTACTTC. Translation gives CASSFGGDSYEQYF.

The genes are TRBV11-3 and TRBJ2-4; TRBD2 might be the D (5 bases). Germline-derived CDR1 and CDR2 are SGHNT and YENEEA. The CDR3 runs 14 residues. Trimming stripped 4 bases from V and 1 base from J, with 8 bases between. CDR3 DNA: TGTGCCAGCAGCTCTCCGGGGGCCAAAAACATTCAGTACTTC. Encoded protein: CASSSPGAKNIQYF. Together with reference TRBV11-3 and TRBJ2-4, the CDR3 gives the full variable domain: EAGVVQSPRYKIIEKKQPVAFWCNPISGHNTLYWYLQNLGQGPELLIRYENEEAVDDSQLPKDRFSAERLKGVDSTLKIQPAELGDSAVYLCASSSPGAKNIQYFGAGTRLSVL.

This rearrangement joins TRBV9 to TRBJ2-7, with 8 bases fitting TRBD2. Looked up from germline, CDR1 is SGDLS and CDR2 is YYNGEE. CDR3 length: 15 residues. Trimming at V came to 0 bases and at J to 2 bases, leaving 4 bases not matched to a gene. CDR3 in DNA: TGTGCCAGCAGCGTAGAAGCGGGAGTCACCTACGAGCAGTACTTC. This sequence encodes CASSVEAGVTYEQYF.

The V call is TRBV3-1 (or the pseudogene TRBV3-2), the J call TRBJ2-5; 7 bases align to TRBD2. CDR1 is LGHDT and CDR2 is YNNKEL in the germline V gene (reference sequence). The V and J ends lost 5 bases and 9 bases, in that order; junction bases with no gene match: 12. This CDR3 region has 14 residues. The CDR3 reads CASSSSTLGRAQYF. As DNA, the CDR3 is TGTGCCAGCAGCTCTTCGACCCTTGGGAGGGCCCAGTACTTC.

The V call is TRBV19, the J call TRBJ2-2, with 15 bases that match TRBD2. This CDR3 contains 16 residues. CDR1 and CDR2 (germline): LNHDA, SQIVND (reference sequence). V was clipped by 9 bases and J by 1 base; unmatched bases: 3. Written as DNA, the CDR3 is TGTGCCAGCGGGACTAGCGGGAGGATGAACACCGGGGAGCTGTTTTTT. It codes for CASGTSGRMNTGELFF.

J is TRBJ1-3 and V is TRBV29-1; D possibly corresponds to TRBD1 (5 bases). CDR1 and CDR2 from the germline V gene are SQVTM and ANQGSEA. The CDR3 runs to 14 residues. Trimming took off 1 base at V and 1 base at J, with 8 bases between the two ends. Here the CDR3 reads CSVEGRGSGNTIYF. For the CDR3, the DNA is TGCAGCGTTGAAGGGAGGGGATCTGGAAACACCATATATTTT. Looking up the rest from reference TRBV29-1 and TRBJ1-3 gives the full variable domain: SAVISQKPSRDICQRGTSLTIQCQVDSQVTMMFWYRQQPGQSLTLIATANQGSEATYESGFVIDKFPISRPNLTFSTLTVSNMSPEDSSIYLCSVEGRGSGNTIYFGEGSWLTVV.

The chain links TRBV9 to TRBJ2-7; D perhaps matches TRBD2 (5 bases). Per germline, CDR1 SGDLS and CDR2 YYNGEE. CDR3 length: 14 amino acids. Trimming stripped 0 bases from V and 3 bases from J, with 10 bases between. CDR3 in amino acids: CASSVDVGVYEQYF. The CDR3 nucleotides are TGTGCCAGCAGCGTAGACGTCGGGGTCTACGAGCAGTACTTC.

V usage is TRBV12-3 or TRBV12-4 and J usage is TRBJ1-2; D remains ambiguous. The CDR3 consists of 12 residues. Trimming removed 5 bases at V and 7 bases at J, with 11 bases between. This chain's CDR3 is CASSPRYGGYTF. The DNA of the CDR3 is TGTGCCAGCAGTCCTCGTTACGGTGGCTACACCTTC.

The genes are TRBV30 and TRBJ2-4, with 7 nucleotides matching TRBD1. Trimming removed 0 bases from V and 6 bases from J; junction bases left unmatched: 5. The CDR3 is 14 residues long. Germline assignment: CDR1 GTSNPN and CDR2 SVGIG (reference sequence). The CDR3 loop reads CAWSVGTVPNIQYF. As DNA, the CDR3 is TGTGCCTGGAGTGTAGGGACAGTCCCAAACATTCAGTACTTC. Complete variable domain (other parts from reference TRBV30 and TRBJ2-4): SQTIHQWPATLVQPVGSPLSLECTVEGTSNPNLYWYRQAAGRGLQLLFYSVGIGQISSEVPQNLSASRPQDRQFILSSKKLLLSDSGFYLCAWSVGTVPNIQYFGAGTRLSVL.

V gene TRBV7-8 combines with J gene TRBJ1-5; no clear D. This CDR3 has 16 amino acids. CDR1 is SGHVS, CDR2 FQNEAQ, per germline. V was clipped by 7 bases and J by 3 bases, with 19 bases between them. Written as DNA, the CDR3 is TGTGCCAGCACCTCCCTTGTGGGCAGGAACAATCAGCCCCAGCATTTT. Its translation is CASTSLVGRNNQPQHF.